Reported below is one T cell receptor (beta chain). This CDR3 has 14 residues. Trimming cost V 3 bases and J 6 bases, with 15 bases left between them. The germline V gene encodes CDR1 SGHRS and CDR2 YFSETQ. TCRdb's table, derived via immunoSEQ multiplex PCR, lists solely in-frame clones and lacks some. The sample yields just under 65,000 clones, 80% to 95% seen once. This sample stems from a study of T cell changes during pregnancy in multiple sclerosis. The chain is built from TRBV5-1 and TRBJ1-1; no clear D. The sequenced sample was CD8+ T cells from peripheral blood mononuclear cells, obtained in the second trimester of pregnancy. The receptor's source is a female donor with multiple sclerosis, enrolled in a pregnancy study. In DNA form, the CDR3 reads TGCGCCAGCAGCTCCCCTGGGTCTAGCTCTGAAGCTTTCTTT. Its translation is CASSSPGSSSEAFF.